The 13 T cell receptor beta chains in this list originate from one sample, sequenced in a study of T cell changes during pregnancy in multiple sclerosis. Data came from immunoSEQ multiplex PCR; TCRdb stores just in-frame clones and leaves some out. The sample has about 38,000 clones; around nine tenths are singletons. This material consisted of CD4+ T cells from peripheral blood mononuclear cells, taken after pregnancy. The source is a female donor in good health, enrolled as a control in a pregnancy study.

The chain has TRBV10-2 and TRBJ2-3, with 12 positions matching TRBD2. J was trimmed by 6 bases and V by 3 bases; bases with no gene match: 10. Germline V gene data show CDR1 as WSHSY and CDR2 as SAAADI. This CDR3 spans 17 amino acids. The CDR3 DNA sequence: TGCGCCAGCAGTGAAATTCCGACTAGCGGGAGATCTGATACGCAGTATTTT. Protein: CASSEIPTSGRSDTQYF.

A remark on this clone: One end of the junction varies from germline; a read error may be responsible. The chain uses TRBV30 and TRBJ1-1; 9 positions match TRBD1. Germline CDR1 is GTSNPN and CDR2 is SVGIG (reference sequence). The CDR3 has 13 residues. The CDR3 nucleotides are TGTGCCTGGAGTGCCTTAGACAGGGGGGTACTCGTCTTT. Its protein is CAWSALDRGVLVF.

The gene calls are TRBV29-1 and TRBJ2-7; the D gene is possibly TRBD1 (5 bases). The V end was cut by 2 bases, the J end by 3 bases, with 14 bases between. Germline lookup yields CDR1 SQVTM and CDR2 ANQGSEA. The CDR3 is 14 amino acids. The CDR3 bases are TGCAGCGTTGAACTTGTAGGGCAGGGCTACGAGCAGTACTTC. Translated, it gives CSVELVGQGYEQYF.

To note about this clone: One end of the junction is discordant with germline, which a read error may explain. The chain joins TRBV5-1 to TRBJ2-3; 9 nucleotides agree with TRBD2. This CDR3 has 14 residues. Germline loops: CDR1 SGHRS, CDR2 YFSETQ. CDR3: CASSPGTSRDTQYF. In DNA form, the CDR3 reads TGCGCCAGCAGCCCCGGGACTAGCAGAGATACGCAGTATTTT.

The V call is TRBV20-1, the J call TRBJ2-1, with D possibly TRBD1 on 6 matching bases. CDR1 and CDR2 from the germline V gene are DFQATT and SNEGSKA (reference sequence). CDR3 size: 11 residues. Deletions cut 1 base from V and 12 bases from J, with 10 bases between. DNA of the CDR3: TGCAGTGCTAGAGGACAGGTGGGGCAGTTCTTC. Protein product: CSARGQVGQFF.

This clone appeared once. The chain couples TRBV11-3 to TRBJ1-2; the D is unclear. Per germline, CDR1 SGHNT and CDR2 YENEEA. Trimming cost V 0 bases and J 3 bases, with 11 bases left between them. The CDR3 is made up of 15 amino acids. The CDR3: CASSLERAGDYGYTF. CDR3 DNA: TGTGCCAGCAGCTTAGAGAGGGCCGGAGACTATGGCTACACCTTC.

The gene calls are TRBV6-4 and TRBJ2-7, with TRBD1 identical over 8 bases. The length of the CDR3 is 15 residues. Trimming took 8 bases from V and 2 from J; bases not matched to a gene: 11. Germline V gene sequence: CDR1 MRHNA, CDR2 SNTAGT. The CDR3 spells CASPQNRGVPYEQYF. The DNA of the CDR3 is TGTGCCAGCCCCCAGAACAGGGGGGTTCCCTACGAGCAGTACTTC.

V gene TRBV7-9 combines with J gene TRBJ1-1; 9 bases fit TRBD1. Germline values: CDR1 SEHNR, CDR2 FQNEAQ (reference sequence). This CDR3 is 14 amino acids long. V gave up 5 bases and J gave up 11 bases; unmatched junction bases: 12. The DNA of the CDR3 is TGTGCCAGCAGCATTCTGCCGGGACAGGGTGAGGCTTTCTTT. Translated: CASSILPGQGEAFF.

V and J are TRBV25-1 and TRBJ2-1, with TRBD1 identical over 9 bases. The CDR3 runs to 13 residues. V trimming: 4 bases; J trimming: 11 bases; junction bases outside the gene matches: 6. Germline CDR1 is MGHDK and CDR2 is SYGVNS. This chain's CDR3 is CASSVFGTGKQFF. The CDR3 region has the DNA TGTGCCAGCAGTGTCTTCGGGACAGGGAAGCAGTTCTTC. The whole variable domain, remainder taken from reference TRBV25-1 and TRBJ2-1, is EADIYQTPRYLVIGTGKKITLECSQTMGHDKMYWYQQDPGMELHLIHYSYGVNSTEKGDLSSESTVSRIRTEHFPLTLESARPSHTSQYLCASSVFGTGKQFFGPGTRLTVL.

The gene calls are TRBV19 and TRBJ1-1, with a possible D match to TRBD1 (5 bases). Germline values: CDR1 LNHDA, CDR2 SQIVND (reference sequence). The CDR3 totals 17 residues. The V end lost 1 base, the J end lost 1 base, and 16 bases lay between the germline ends. The CDR3 DNA reads as TGTGCCAGTAGTATAGTGGGCAGGGAGGTACGGAACACTGAAGCTTTCTTT. Protein: CASSIVGREVRNTEAFF.

The J gene is TRBJ2-1, the V gene TRBV5-1; TRBD2 aligns across 8 bases. Germline V gene sequence: CDR1 SGHRS, CDR2 YFSETQ. J was trimmed by 6 bases and V by 1 base; bases with no gene match: 6. This CDR3 contains 15 residues. CDR3 in amino acids: CASSLTTTSGNEQFF. CDR3 DNA sequence: TGCGCCAGCAGCTTGACCACCACTAGCGGCAATGAGCAGTTCTTC.

The rearrangement uses TRBV7-6 and TRBJ2-3, with 7 positions matching TRBD1. Looked up from germline, CDR1 is SGHVS and CDR2 is FNYEAQ. The CDR3 is 18 amino acids. V was pared by 1 base and J by 0 bases, with 10 bases of the junction left unmatched. The CDR3 here is CASSLEGGHSLSTDTQYF. CDR3 nucleotides: TGTGCCAGCAGCTTAGAAGGGGGCCACTCCTTAAGCACAGATACGCAGTATTTT.

The genes are TRBV7-2 and TRBJ2-3; 8 bases are shared with TRBD1. The length of the CDR3 is 15 residues. The germline V gene has CDR1 SGHTA and CDR2 FQGNSA. J was trimmed by 4 bases and V by 5 bases; bases with no gene match: 8. For the CDR3, the DNA is TGTGCCAGCAGCGACCAGGGGGCTAACGCAGATACGCAGTATTTT. It specifies CASSDQGANADTQYF.